This is a list of T cell receptor beta chains from one sample in a study of cytomegalovirus exposure and HLA in healthy donors. Sequenced by immunoSEQ multiplex PCR; TCRdb stores in-frame clones only, minus some. The sample includes 150,000 to 250,000 clones, roughly 80% of them seen just once. The sequenced sample was PBMCs. The receptors stem from a woman aged 45-60 years in good health and CMV-seropositive. CDR3s include the opening cysteine and the closing phenylalanine or tryptophan. The D gene is left open where the match is weak. Rows give clone size only sometimes, using once, few, many, or a class for an expanded clone.

abundance: few
j_gene: TRBJ2-7
v_gene: TRBV6-5
d_gene: TRBD2
CDR3aa: CASSEGGGPYEQYF
CDR3nt: TGTGCCAGCAGTGAAGGCGGGGGGCCCTACGAGCAGTACTTC

abundance: NA
j_gene: TRBJ2-5
v_gene: TRBV6-5
d_gene: TRBD2
CDR3aa: CASSPAGVETQYF
CDR3nt: TGTGCCAGCAGCCCTGCGGGGGTAGAGACCCAGTACTTC

abundance: once
j_gene: TRBJ2-3
v_gene: TRBV4-3
d_gene: TRBD2
CDR3aa: CASSPVSGGTTSTDTQYF
CDR3nt: TGCGCCAGCAGCCCGGTCAGCGGGGGGACGACTAGCACAGATACGCAGTATTTT

abundance: NA
j_gene: TRBJ2-1
v_gene: TRBV18
d_gene: NA
CDR3aa: CASSPMSSYNEQFF
CDR3nt: TGTGCCAGCTCACCAATGAGCTCCTACAATGAGCAGTTCTTC

abundance: once
j_gene: TRBJ1-4
v_gene: TRBV19
d_gene: TRBD1
CDR3aa: CASSPRPGQSITTNEKLFF
CDR3nt: TGTGCCAGTAGTCCACGACCGGGACAGAGCATTACAACTAATGAAAAACTGTTTTTT

abundance: NA
j_gene: TRBJ2-3
v_gene: TRBV4-1
d_gene: TRBD2
CDR3aa: CASSQAPARGLAGASTDTQYF
CDR3nt: TGCGCCAGCAGCCAAGCCCCCGCCAGGGGACTAGCGGGTGCTAGCACAGATACGCAGTATTTT

abundance: NA
j_gene: TRBJ1-1
v_gene: TRBV19
d_gene: NA
CDR3aa: CASTPQGGPEAFF
CDR3nt: TGTGCCAGTACCCCACAGGGCGGGCCTGAAGCTTTCTTT

abundance: NA
j_gene: TRBJ1-4
v_gene: TRBV28
d_gene: NA
CDR3aa: CASSSGVGNEKLFF
CDR3nt: TGTGCCAGCAGTTCAGGGGTAGGCAATGAAAAACTGTTTTTT

abundance: NA
j_gene: TRBJ1-2
v_gene: TRBV4-1
d_gene: NA
CDR3aa: CASSQGGNYGYTF
CDR3nt: TGCGCCAGCAGCCAAGGCGGCAACTATGGCTACACCTTC

abundance: few
j_gene: TRBJ2-5
v_gene: TRBV2
d_gene: TRBD2
CDR3aa: CASSDSGRKLETQYF
CDR3nt: TGTGCCAGCAGTGATAGCGGGAGGAAGTTGGAGACCCAGTACTTC

abundance: few
j_gene: TRBJ1-2
v_gene: TRBV28
d_gene: TRBD1
CDR3aa: CASSTTGGADYGYTF
CDR3nt: TGTGCCAGCAGTACCACAGGGGGCGCGGACTATGGCTACACCTTC

abundance: NA
j_gene: TRBJ2-2
v_gene: TRBV5-4
d_gene: TRBD1
CDR3aa: CASSRDSYTGELFF
CDR3nt: TGTGCCAGCAGCCGGGACAGCTACACCGGGGAGCTGTTTTTT

abundance: once
j_gene: TRBJ2-1
v_gene: TRBV6-4
d_gene: TRBD2
CDR3aa: CASSKGLAAYNEQFF
CDR3nt: TGTGCCAGCAGCAAGGGACTAGCGGCCTACAATGAGCAGTTCTTC

abundance: NA
j_gene: TRBJ2-1
v_gene: TRBV1
d_gene: NA
CDR3aa: CTSSHDAPGLVNHEQFF
CDR3nt: TGCACCAGCAGCCACGATGCCCCGGGACTAGTGAATCATGAGCAGTTCTTC

abundance: few
j_gene: TRBJ2-5
v_gene: TRBV28
d_gene: TRBD2
CDR3aa: CASSPQLAVQETQYF
CDR3nt: TGTGCCAGCAGTCCCCAGCTAGCGGTACAAGAGACCCAGTACTTC

abundance: NA
j_gene: TRBJ1-4
v_gene: TRBV2
d_gene: TRBD1
CDR3aa: CASTTSGTGFEKLFF
CDR3nt: TGTGCCAGCACTACCTCCGGGACAGGGTTTGAAAAACTGTTTTTT

abundance: NA
j_gene: TRBJ1-4
v_gene: TRBV5-4
d_gene: NA
CDR3aa: CASSLGGNTNEKLFF
CDR3nt: TGTGCCAGCAGCCTCGGGGGGAACACTAATGAAAAACTGTTTTTT

abundance: once
j_gene: TRBJ2-3
v_gene: TRBV28
d_gene: NA
CDR3aa: CASRPQGSGTDTQYF
CDR3nt: TGTGCCAGCAGACCCCAGGGGTCGGGCACAGATACGCAGTATTTT

abundance: NA
j_gene: TRBJ2-5
v_gene: TRBV7-9
d_gene: NA
CDR3aa: CASSLGADSSPSETQYF
CDR3nt: TGTGCCAGCAGCTTAGGCGCCGACTCCTCACCATCAGAGACCCAGTACTTC

abundance: NA
j_gene: TRBJ1-1
v_gene: TRBV27
d_gene: NA
CDR3aa: CASSLYTPGAGTEAFF
CDR3nt: TGTGCCAGCAGTTTATACACCCCAGGGGCTGGCACTGAAGCTTTCTTT

abundance: few
j_gene: TRBJ2-5
v_gene: TRBV7-7
d_gene: TRBD1
CDR3aa: CASSSDRGSGTQYF
CDR3nt: TGTGCTAGCAGCTCCGACAGGGGGTCGGGGACCCAGTACTTC

abundance: NA
j_gene: TRBJ2-1
v_gene: TRBV7-9
d_gene: NA
CDR3aa: CASSLRSLGGDEQFF
CDR3nt: TGTGCCAGCAGCTTACGGAGTTTAGGAGGCGATGAGCAGTTCTTC

abundance: NA
j_gene: TRBJ2-1
v_gene: TRBV4-1
d_gene: TRBD2
CDR3aa: CASSQLFPGLAPQKSTYNEQFF
CDR3nt: TGCGCCAGCAGCCAACTCTTTCCGGGACTAGCACCTCAAAAGAGCACCTACAATGAGCAGTTCTTC

abundance: NA
j_gene: TRBJ2-3
v_gene: TRBV6-5
d_gene: TRBD2
CDR3aa: CASSMGLAGSFAQYF
CDR3nt: TGTGCCAGCAGTATGGGACTAGCGGGGAGTTTTGCGCAGTATTTT

abundance: NA
j_gene: TRBJ2-3
v_gene: TRBV7-9
d_gene: NA
CDR3aa: CASSPSRTSLADTQYF
CDR3nt: TGTGCCAGCAGCCCTTCAAGAACGAGCCTGGCAGATACGCAGTATTTT

abundance: once
j_gene: TRBJ2-7
v_gene: TRBV4-1
d_gene: TRBD2
CDR3aa: CASSQGAGGKQAYEQYF
CDR3nt: TGCGCCAGCAGCCAAGGAGCGGGAGGGAAACAAGCCTACGAGCAGTACTTC

abundance: NA
j_gene: TRBJ2-5
v_gene: TRBV5-4
d_gene: TRBD1
CDR3aa: CASSVPGQSGETQYF
CDR3nt: TGTGCCAGCAGCGTACCGGGACAGTCGGGGGAGACCCAGTACTTC

abundance: NA
j_gene: TRBJ2-5
v_gene: TRBV6-6
d_gene: NA
CDR3aa: CASSYSPSQETQYF
CDR3nt: TGTGCCAGCAGTTACTCCCCTAGTCAAGAGACCCAGTACTTC

abundance: NA
j_gene: TRBJ1-3
v_gene: TRBV5-6
d_gene: TRBD1
CDR3aa: CASSSDRGRGNTIYF
CDR3nt: TGTGCCAGCAGCTCGGACAGGGGGCGTGGAAACACCATATATTTT

abundance: NA
j_gene: TRBJ2-7
v_gene: TRBV7-2
d_gene: NA
CDR3aa: CASSLGPTGSYEQYF
CDR3nt: TGTGCCAGCAGCTTAGGTCCCACAGGGTCCTACGAGCAGTACTTC

abundance: few
j_gene: TRBJ2-1
v_gene: TRBV6-4
d_gene: NA
CDR3aa: CASSESGEAFNEQFF
CDR3nt: TGTGCCAGCAGTGAATCGGGGGAGGCTTTCAATGAGCAGTTCTTC

abundance: NA
j_gene: TRBJ1-5
v_gene: TRBV2
d_gene: NA
CDR3aa: CASSRDSGSQPQHF
CDR3nt: TGTGCCAGCAGTAGGGACTCAGGGAGTCAGCCCCAGCATTTT

abundance: NA
j_gene: TRBJ2-7
v_gene: TRBV28
d_gene: TRBD1
CDR3aa: CASSPRGQGGDEQYF
CDR3nt: TGTGCCAGCAGTCCAAGGGGACAGGGTGGCGACGAGCAGTACTTC

abundance: NA
j_gene: TRBJ1-2
v_gene: TRBV28
d_gene: TRBD1
CDR3aa: CASSSSGTANYGYTF
CDR3nt: TGTGCCAGCAGTTCCTCCGGGACAGCTAACTATGGCTACACCTTC

abundance: NA
j_gene: TRBJ2-1
v_gene: TRBV7-8
d_gene: TRBD2
CDR3aa: CASSWSSGQGGDEQFF
CDR3nt: TGTGCCAGCAGCTGGTCTAGCGGCCAAGGAGGCGATGAGCAGTTCTTC

abundance: NA
j_gene: TRBJ1-5
v_gene: TRBV27
d_gene: NA
CDR3aa: CASSLTFQGQPQHF
CDR3nt: TGTGCCAGCAGTTTAACCTTTCAGGGCCAGCCCCAGCATTTT

abundance: NA
j_gene: TRBJ1-5
v_gene: TRBV25-1
d_gene: TRBD1
CDR3aa: CASSEGQGSNQPQHF
CDR3nt: TGCGCCAGCAGTGAAGGACAGGGTAGCAATCAGCCCCAGCATTTT

abundance: NA
j_gene: TRBJ2-7
v_gene: TRBV7-2
d_gene: NA
CDR3aa: CASSLSGGIAYEQYF
CDR3nt: TGTGCCAGCAGCCTTAGTGGCGGCATCGCCTACGAGCAGTACTTC

abundance: NA
j_gene: TRBJ2-5
v_gene: TRBV5-4
d_gene: NA
CDR3aa: CASSPTSVQGETQYF
CDR3nt: TGTGCCAGCAGCCCAACGTCCGTTCAGGGCGAGACCCAGTACTTC

abundance: NA
j_gene: TRBJ2-7
v_gene: TRBV4-3
d_gene: TRBD2
CDR3aa: CASSQDSSGGASSYEQYF
CDR3nt: TGCGCCAGCAGCCAAGATTCTAGCGGGGGGGCGAGCTCCTACGAGCAGTACTTC

abundance: once
j_gene: TRBJ2-7
v_gene: TRBV10-3
d_gene: TRBD1
CDR3aa: CAIRQTGDEYF
CDR3nt: TGTGCCATCAGACAGACAGGGGATGAGTACTTC

abundance: NA
j_gene: TRBJ2-5
v_gene: TRBV5-1
d_gene: NA
CDR3aa: CASSLPQETQYF
CDR3nt: TGCGCCAGCAGCTTGCCTCAAGAGACCCAGTACTTC

abundance: NA
j_gene: TRBJ2-3
v_gene: TRBV5-5
d_gene: NA
CDR3aa: CASSLGRGSDTQYF
CDR3nt: TGTGCCAGCAGCTTGGGAAGAGGATCGGATACGCAGTATTTT

abundance: NA
j_gene: TRBJ2-7
v_gene: TRBV11-2
d_gene: NA
CDR3aa: CASSLVGQGSTEQYF
CDR3nt: TGTGCCAGCAGCTTAGTTGGGCAGGGTTCGACAGAGCAGTACTTC

abundance: once
j_gene: TRBJ1-1
v_gene: TRBV5-6
d_gene: NA
CDR3aa: CASSLGTPGLNTEAFF
CDR3nt: TGTGCCAGCAGCTTGGGAACCCCAGGATTGAACACTGAAGCTTTCTTT

abundance: NA
j_gene: TRBJ1-5
v_gene: TRBV10-3
d_gene: TRBD1
CDR3aa: CAISDREDQPQHF
CDR3nt: TGTGCCATCAGCGACAGGGAGGATCAGCCCCAGCATTTT

abundance: NA
j_gene: TRBJ1-1
v_gene: TRBV5-8
d_gene: NA
CDR3aa: CASSTYRIMNTEAFF
CDR3nt: TGTGCCAGCAGCACCTACAGGATCATGAACACTGAAGCTTTCTTT

abundance: NA
j_gene: TRBJ2-1
v_gene: TRBV28
d_gene: TRBD2
CDR3aa: CASFTAGTSGRYEQFF
CDR3nt: TGTGCCAGCTTTACGGCGGGGACTAGCGGGAGATATGAGCAGTTCTTC

abundance: NA
j_gene: TRBJ2-1
v_gene: TRBV30
d_gene: NA
CDR3aa: CAWSRFRRTTPTQYAEQFF
CDR3nt: TGTGCCTGGAGTCGCTTTCGACGGACTACTCCAACACAATACGCTGAGCAGTTCTTC

abundance: once
j_gene: TRBJ1-5
v_gene: TRBV30
d_gene: NA
CDR3aa: CAWSEFGNQPQHF
CDR3nt: TGTGCCTGGAGCGAGTTCGGCAATCAGCCCCAGCATTTT

abundance: few
j_gene: TRBJ2-5
v_gene: TRBV7-8
d_gene: TRBD2
CDR3aa: CASSIQVKRGVKETQYF
CDR3nt: TGTGCCAGCAGCATCCAAGTCAAGCGGGGAGTAAAAGAGACCCAGTACTTC

abundance: NA
j_gene: TRBJ1-2
v_gene: TRBV28
d_gene: NA
CDR3aa: CASSLSQTGIYGYTF
CDR3nt: TGTGCCAGCAGTTTATCCCAAACAGGGATCTATGGCTACACCTTC

abundance: NA
j_gene: TRBJ1-1
v_gene: TRBV14
d_gene: TRBD1
CDR3aa: CASSQTRGITEAFF
CDR3nt: TGTGCCAGCAGCCAAACCAGGGGGATCACTGAAGCTTTCTTT